These 9 T cell receptor beta chains originate from one sample sequenced in a study of blood T cells in healthy people across ages. Combining a sample-barcoded 5' primer with a J-beta primer mix, a second PCR ran for roughly 7 to 12 cycles. TCRdb re-derived calls from the 5' RACE reads in MiXCR, one entry per CDR3 protein. The profile covers some 640,000 distinct CDR3 sequences, with less than 35% appearing a single time and roughly 14% taken by the ten largest. Sequenced input: blood. The source of these receptors is a woman of 80 years or more in good health.

A word on this clonotype: This clone may be a read error of a much larger clone one base away. This chain links TRBV7-9 with TRBJ2-1; TRBD1 is a possible D gene (5 bases). With the DNA end fitting TRBJ2-7 better, the J assignment may be wrong. Germline loops: CDR1 SEHNR, CDR2 FQNEAQ (reference sequence). The CDR3 is made up of 17 amino acids. The CDR3 coding sequence is TGTGCCAGCAGCTTAGTGGGGCTTCCCAATACCTACAATGAGCAGTACTTC. Protein sequence: CASSLVGLPNTYNEQYF.

This clonotype has a handful of counts. This may be a read error, as it is one base from a much larger clone. The chain uses TRBV7-2 and TRBJ2-7; a weak D match, TRBD2 (6 bases). V lost 6 bases, J lost 7 bases, and 19 bases lay in between. This CDR3 has 14 amino acids. Germline V lookup: CDR1 SGHTA, CDR2 FQGNSA. CDR3 nucleotide sequence: TGTGCCAGCAGAAGGGGCGGGGCGGTCAATGAGCAGTACTTC. Translated: CASRRGGAVNEQYF.

This clonotype has at least ten counts. The chain employs TRBV20-1 and TRBJ1-3; perhaps TRBD1 as D (5 bases). The length of the CDR3 is 13 residues. Germline lookup yields CDR1 DFQATT and CDR2 SNEGSKA (reference sequence). V was shortened by 6 bases and J by 4 bases, with 13 bases between the two germline ends. DNA of the CDR3: TGCAGTGCGAGATCGGGGCTGGGAAACACCATATATTTT. Amino acid sequence: CSARSGLGNTIYF.

This clonotype came up a few times. The chain links TRBV9 to TRBJ1-1; tentative D call: TRBD1 (5 bases). The V gene lost 0 bases and the J gene lost 11 bases, with 14 bases spanning the gap. CDR1 SGDLS and CDR2 YYNGEE come from the germline V gene. This CDR3 comprises 13 residues. The CDR3 here is CASSVGKGVGAFF. The CDR3 DNA sequence: TGTGCCAGCAGCGTAGGTAAAGGGGTAGGGGCTTTCTTT.

This chain links TRBV19 with TRBJ1-1; unclear D gene. Trimming took off 8 bases at V and 3 bases at J, with 16 bases between the two ends. CDR1 LNHDA and CDR2 SQIVND come from the germline V gene (reference sequence). The CDR3 runs 14 residues. The CDR3 loop is CASRPNPGDTEAFF. CDR3 DNA: TGTGCCAGTCGCCCTAATCCCGGGGACACTGAAGCTTTCTTT.

The table lists this clonotype with a few counts. This may arise from a read error, as a much more abundant clone is one base away. The chain couples TRBV12-3 or TRBV12-4 to TRBJ2-1; 13 nucleotides line up with TRBD2. The junction had 8 bases not matched to a gene; V was cut back by 8 bases and J by 4 bases. The CDR3 loop spans 16 amino acids. CDR3 sequence (DNA): TGTGCCAGCGGCCCTCCACTAGCGGGGGGGTACAATGAGCAGTTCTTC. Protein product: CASGPPLAGGYNEQFF.

The chain combines TRBV7-2 with TRBJ1-2; no clear D gene. Germline CDR1 is SGHTA and CDR2 is FQGNSA. V lost 2 bases and J 5 bases, leaving 6 bases between the germline ends. The CDR3 contains 12 residues. The DNA for the CDR3 is TGTGCCAGCAGCTTAATGACGTATGGCTACACCTTC. Translation gives CASSLMTYGYTF.

The chain recombines TRBV12-3 or TRBV12-4 with TRBJ2-1; D is unclear. This CDR3 contains 13 residues. The ends were cut back, 2 bases at V and 7 bases at J, with 9 bases in the middle. DNA of the CDR3: TGTGCCAGCAGTTTAAATCGGTGGAATGAGCAGTTCTTC. This codes for CASSLNRWNEQFF.

The chain has TRBV20-1 and TRBJ1-1; D unclear. CDR1 and CDR2 (germline): DFQATT, SNEGSKA (reference sequence). Trimming stripped 5 bases from V and 5 bases from J, with 9 bases between. The CDR3 consists of 11 residues. The CDR3: CSAETETEAFF. The CDR3 nucleotides read TGCAGTGCTGAGACTGAGACTGAAGCTTTCTTT.